Below, one T cell receptor beta chain is given with its context. This sample was taken from a study of radiation and T cells in renal cell carcinoma. The V end was cut by 2 bases, the J end by 0 bases, with 14 bases between. This CDR3 has 16 residues. Germline CDR1 MDHEN, CDR2 SYDVKM. The table came from immunoSEQ multiplex PCR; TCRdb's copy has only in-frame clones and leaves some out. The data show around 8,400 clones, with 55% to 70% seen just once and approximately 20% held by the top ten. This sample's treatment: treatment-naive control, cytoreductive nephrectomy. The chain joins TRBV28 to TRBJ2-7; possible D gene TRBD1, 5 bases. The source material was tumor tissue, sampled from a patient whose treatment was nephrectomy without radiotherapy. This clonotype originated in a man aged 55 to 70 with renal cell carcinoma. Here the CDR3 DNA reads TGTGCCAGCAGTTTAGGGCAGGGCTGGAGCTCCTACGAGCAGTACTTC. This gives the protein CASSLGQGWSSYEQYF.